Listed below are T cell receptor beta chains from one sample, sequenced in a study of T-cell reconstitution after alpha-beta-depleted transplantation in children. MiXCR, applied by TCRdb to the PCR reads, yields one record per CDR3 protein. Here the sample spans under 850,000 distinct CDR3 sequences, roughly 13% being singletons. The material sequenced was PBMCs, taken before TCRalphabeta/CD19-depleted stem cell transplant. Source of these receptors: a girl under 10 years old with congenital amegakaryocytic thrombocytopenia, due to receive a stem cell transplant. CDR3s leave out the opening cysteine and the closing phenylalanine or tryptophan.

V gene,J gene,CDR3 length,CDR3 protein
TRBV28,TRBJ2-5,11,ASTGWAGETQY
TRBV20-1,TRBJ2-1,16,SARAGGQELAPYNEQF
TRBV20-1,TRBJ2-7,14,SAPSPNRAVSYEQY
TRBV5-1,TRBJ1-2,12,ASRIFMGQYGYT
TRBV28,TRBJ2-2,12,ASSFPSHTGELF
TRBV29-1,TRBJ1-1,12,SVDPGSGDTEAF
TRBV4-2,TRBJ2-7,14,ASSQDHGAPSYEQY
TRBV29-1,TRBJ2-1,14,SVEGLWGLAINEQF
TRBV5-1,TRBJ2-2,13,ASSFQEVNTGELF
TRBV6-5,TRBJ2-7,14,ASSYSSQGPLYEQY
TRBV20-1,TRBJ1-5,13,SARRGQGGHQPQH
TRBV5-6,TRBJ2-5,12,ASSFRREVGTQY
TRBV5-5,TRBJ2-3,15,ASSGSGVRSSTDTQY
TRBV29-1,TRBJ2-1,14,SVEELSSVVLGEQF
TRBV20-1,TRBJ2-2,12,SAMGSKGLGELF
TRBV20-1,TRBJ2-3,15,STNLAGGRRGTDTQY
TRBV12-3/TRBV12-4,TRBJ2-7,10,ASSFIAYEQY
TRBV20-1,TRBJ2-2,17,SATPGLAGSPGNTGELF
TRBV27,TRBJ2-5,11,ASKLAGAETQY
TRBV9,TRBJ2-1,14,ASSPRLAGVGNEQF
TRBV15,TRBJ2-5,12,ATSEGLRFETQY
TRBV5-6,TRBJ1-4,13,ASSLDLGRGEKLF
TRBV6-2/TRBV6-3,TRBJ2-1,15,ASSYEYLESSYNEQF
TRBV19,TRBJ1-2,14,ASSENGGQGDYGYT
TRBV6-2/TRBV6-3,TRBJ2-1,14,ASSYFSVSSYNEQF
TRBV3-1,TRBJ1-2,12,ASSQVFRSGRAT
TRBV12-3/TRBV12-4,TRBJ1-4,11,ASSTGFGEKLF
TRBV12-3/TRBV12-4,TRBJ2-5,13,ASSFLGTAQETQY
TRBV20-1,TRBJ1-5,12,SARDYRSNQPQH
TRBV27,TRBJ1-1,17,ASSKLPRAQRGRNAEAF
TRBV20-1,TRBJ2-2,14,SARASGRLYTGELF
TRBV5-1,TRBJ2-1,12,ASSLQGKAYEQF
TRBV5-1,TRBJ2-7,12,ASSLPQGRYEQY
TRBV20-1,TRBJ2-1,12,SASASGDYNEQF
TRBV20-1,TRBJ1-5,11,SAMERTNQPQH
TRBV3-1,TRBJ2-3,18,ASSQDYRPHSGTPTDTQY
TRBV7-6,TRBJ2-2,11,ASSSIYTGELF
TRBV7-8,TRBJ2-2,17,ASSLLSSTTKANTGELF
TRBV5-1,TRBJ2-1,14,ASSLGGHSSYNEQF
TRBV27,TRBJ2-1,15,ASSLSASASSYNEQF
TRBV20-1,TRBJ2-1,12,SARTPGRYNEQF
TRBV19,TRBJ2-1,14,ASTQYLAGGLNEQF
TRBV5-1,TRBJ2-3,14,ASTSLWGGAGDTQY
TRBV18,TRBJ2-1,11,ASSLRDRNEQF
TRBV5-1,TRBJ2-1,13,ASSLPVANPNEQF
TRBV4-1,TRBJ2-7,12,ASSPRDPPYEQY
TRBV14,TRBJ2-7,13,ASSKRLAGVHEQY
TRBV5-1,TRBJ2-7,14,ASRVDAAPVSYEQY
TRBV5-1,TRBJ1-1,11,ASSAGGYTEAF
TRBV11-2,TRBJ2-1,13,ASSAGAESYNEQF
TRBV6-1,TRBJ1-5,15,ASAVYGQGGVNQPQH
TRBV5-1,TRBJ2-5,15,ASSSLEAQGGMETQY
TRBV5-1,TRBJ2-3,14,ASSIRTSGVTDTQY
TRBV7-2,TRBJ2-2,11,ASSLNVGGELF
TRBV5-1,TRBJ2-3,13,ASSLLREHADTQY